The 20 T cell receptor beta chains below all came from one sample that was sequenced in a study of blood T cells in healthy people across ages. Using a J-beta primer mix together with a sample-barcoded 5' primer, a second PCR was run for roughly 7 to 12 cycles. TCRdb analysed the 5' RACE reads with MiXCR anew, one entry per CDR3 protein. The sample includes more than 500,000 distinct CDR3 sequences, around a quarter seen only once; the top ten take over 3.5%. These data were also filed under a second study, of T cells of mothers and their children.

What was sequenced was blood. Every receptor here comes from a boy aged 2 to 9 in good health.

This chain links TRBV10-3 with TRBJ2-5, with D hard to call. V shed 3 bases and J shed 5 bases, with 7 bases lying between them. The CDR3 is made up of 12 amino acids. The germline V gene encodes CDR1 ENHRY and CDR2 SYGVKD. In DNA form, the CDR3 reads TGTGCCATCAGTGAAGATTCGGAGACCCAGTACTTC. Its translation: CAISEDSETQYF.

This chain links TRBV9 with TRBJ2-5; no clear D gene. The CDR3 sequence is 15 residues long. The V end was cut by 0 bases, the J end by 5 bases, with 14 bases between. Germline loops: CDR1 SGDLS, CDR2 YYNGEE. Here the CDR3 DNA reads TGTGCCAGCAGCGTAGCCCCCCTCGCGTCGGAGACCCAGTACTTC. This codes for CASSVAPLASETQYF.

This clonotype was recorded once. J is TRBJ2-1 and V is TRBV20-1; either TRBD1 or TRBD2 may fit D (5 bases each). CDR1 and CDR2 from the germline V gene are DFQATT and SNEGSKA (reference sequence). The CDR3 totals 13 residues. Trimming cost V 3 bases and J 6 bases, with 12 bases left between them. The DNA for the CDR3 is TGCAGTGCTAGCGGGGTTGGGACCAATGAGCAGTTCTTC. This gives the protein CSASGVGTNEQFF.

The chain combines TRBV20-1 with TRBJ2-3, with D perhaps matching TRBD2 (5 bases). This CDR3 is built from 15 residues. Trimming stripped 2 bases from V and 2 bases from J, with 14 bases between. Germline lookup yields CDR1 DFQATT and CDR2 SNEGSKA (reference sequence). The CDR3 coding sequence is TGCAGTGCTAGAATTGCTAGCACGACCACAGATACGCAGTATTTT. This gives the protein CSARIASTTTDTQYF.

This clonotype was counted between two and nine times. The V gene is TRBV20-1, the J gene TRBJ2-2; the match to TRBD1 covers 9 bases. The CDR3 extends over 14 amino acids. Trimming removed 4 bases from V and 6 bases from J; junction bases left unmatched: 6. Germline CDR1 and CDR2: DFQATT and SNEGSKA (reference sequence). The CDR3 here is CSATRDRAAGELFF. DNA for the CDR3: TGCAGTGCTACCCGGGACAGGGCCGCCGGGGAGCTGTTTTTT.

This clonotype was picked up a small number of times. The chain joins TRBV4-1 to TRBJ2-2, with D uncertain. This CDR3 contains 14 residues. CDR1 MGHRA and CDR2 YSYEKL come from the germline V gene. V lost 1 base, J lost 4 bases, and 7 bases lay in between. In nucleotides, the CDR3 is TGCGCCAGCAGCCAAGTAGGCAGCACCGGGGAGCTGTTTTTT. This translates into CASSQVGSTGELFF.

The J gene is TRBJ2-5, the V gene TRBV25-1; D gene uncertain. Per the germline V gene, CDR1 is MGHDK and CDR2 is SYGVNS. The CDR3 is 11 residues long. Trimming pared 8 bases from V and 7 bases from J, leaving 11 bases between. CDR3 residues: CASLEGGTQYF. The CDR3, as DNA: TGTGCCAGCCTGGAAGGCGGGACCCAGTACTTC.

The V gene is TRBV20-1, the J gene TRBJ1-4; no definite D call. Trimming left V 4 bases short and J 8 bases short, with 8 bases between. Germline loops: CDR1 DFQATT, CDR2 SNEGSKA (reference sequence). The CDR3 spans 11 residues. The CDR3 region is CSAIRGEKLFF. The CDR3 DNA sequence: TGCAGTGCTATCAGAGGAGAAAAACTGTTTTTT.

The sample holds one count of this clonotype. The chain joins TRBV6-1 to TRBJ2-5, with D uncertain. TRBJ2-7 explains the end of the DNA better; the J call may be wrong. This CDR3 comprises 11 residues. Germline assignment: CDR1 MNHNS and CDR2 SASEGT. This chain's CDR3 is CASGSDYEQYF. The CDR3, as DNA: TGTGCCAGCGGGTCCGACTACGAGCAGTACTTC.

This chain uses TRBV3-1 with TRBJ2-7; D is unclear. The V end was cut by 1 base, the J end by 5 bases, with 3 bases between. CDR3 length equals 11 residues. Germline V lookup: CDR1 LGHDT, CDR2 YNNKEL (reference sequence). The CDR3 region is CASSQGHEQYF. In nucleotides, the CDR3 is TGTGCCAGCAGCCAAGGTCACGAGCAGTACTTC.

The CDR3 bases are TGCGCCAGCAGCGATCGACGGCAAGAGACCCAGTACTTC. It codes for CASSDRRQETQYF. The genes are TRBV4-1 and TRBJ2-5; D is ambiguous. V dropped 5 bases and J dropped 2 bases, with 9 bases sitting between them. This CDR3 spans 13 amino acids. Germline V gene sequence: CDR1 MGHRA, CDR2 YSYEKL.

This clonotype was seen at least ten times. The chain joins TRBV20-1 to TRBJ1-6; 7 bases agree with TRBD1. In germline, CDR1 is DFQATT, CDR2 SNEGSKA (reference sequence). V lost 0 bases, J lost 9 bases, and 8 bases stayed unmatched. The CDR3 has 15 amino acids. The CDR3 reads CSARDRGRGLSPLHF. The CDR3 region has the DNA TGCAGTGCTAGAGATCGGGGGAGGGGGCTTTCACCCCTCCACTTT.

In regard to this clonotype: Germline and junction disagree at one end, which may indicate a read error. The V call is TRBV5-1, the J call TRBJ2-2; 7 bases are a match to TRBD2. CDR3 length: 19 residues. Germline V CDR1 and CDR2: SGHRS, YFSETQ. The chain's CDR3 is CTSSLVASGLIANTGELFF. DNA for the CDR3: TGCACCAGCAGCTTGGTGGCTAGCGGCTTAATCGCGAACACCGGGGAGCTGTTTTTT.

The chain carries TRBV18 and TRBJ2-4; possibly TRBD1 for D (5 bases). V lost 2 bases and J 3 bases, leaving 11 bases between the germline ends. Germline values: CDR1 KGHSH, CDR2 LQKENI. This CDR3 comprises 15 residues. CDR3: CASSPMGQNKNIQYF. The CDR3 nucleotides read TGTGCCAGCTCACCAATGGGGCAGAACAAAAACATTCAGTACTTC.

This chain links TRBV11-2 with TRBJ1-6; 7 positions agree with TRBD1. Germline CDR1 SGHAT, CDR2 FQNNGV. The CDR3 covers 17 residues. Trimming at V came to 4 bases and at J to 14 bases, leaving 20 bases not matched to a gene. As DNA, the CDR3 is TGTGCCAGCAGCTCACTTCAGGGGGGAAGGATGAATCGATCCCTCCACTTT. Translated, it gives CASSSLQGGRMNRSLHF.

The CDR3 spells CAWTSSGSYEQYF. The CDR3 region has the DNA TGTGCCTGGACTTCCAGCGGGAGCTACGAGCAGTACTTC. The chain has TRBV30 and TRBJ2-7; 8 bases are a match to TRBD2. This CDR3 has 13 residues. Per the germline V gene, CDR1 is GTSNPN and CDR2 is SVGIG (reference sequence). V gave up 4 bases and J gave up 3 bases; unmatched junction bases: 5.

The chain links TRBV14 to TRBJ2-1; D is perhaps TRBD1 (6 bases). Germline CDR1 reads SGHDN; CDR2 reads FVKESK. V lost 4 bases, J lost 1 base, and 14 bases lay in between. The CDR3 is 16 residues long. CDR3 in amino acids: CASSLTGLISYNEQFF. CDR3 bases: TGTGCCAGCAGCCTGACAGGTCTCATATCCTACAATGAGCAGTTCTTC.

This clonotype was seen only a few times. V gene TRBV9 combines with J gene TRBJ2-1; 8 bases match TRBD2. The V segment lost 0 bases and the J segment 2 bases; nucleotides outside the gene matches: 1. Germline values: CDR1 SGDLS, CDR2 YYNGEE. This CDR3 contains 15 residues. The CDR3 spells CASSVAGGTYNEQFF. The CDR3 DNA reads TGTGCCAGCAGCGTAGCGGGGGGGACCTACAATGAGCAGTTCTTC.

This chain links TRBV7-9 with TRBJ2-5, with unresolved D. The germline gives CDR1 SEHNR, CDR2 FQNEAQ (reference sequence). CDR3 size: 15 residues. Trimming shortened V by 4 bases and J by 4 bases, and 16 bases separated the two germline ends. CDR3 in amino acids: CASSSVRGLGETQYF. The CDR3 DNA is TGTGCCAGCAGCTCCGTCAGAGGATTGGGAGAGACCCAGTACTTC.

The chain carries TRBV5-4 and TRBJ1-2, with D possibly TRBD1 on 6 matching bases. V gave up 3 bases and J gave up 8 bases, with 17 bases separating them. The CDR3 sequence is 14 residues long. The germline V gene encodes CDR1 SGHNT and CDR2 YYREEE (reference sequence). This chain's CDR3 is CASSSPMGARGYTF. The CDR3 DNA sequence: TGTGCCAGCAGCTCCCCTATGGGGGCGCGAGGCTACACCTTC.